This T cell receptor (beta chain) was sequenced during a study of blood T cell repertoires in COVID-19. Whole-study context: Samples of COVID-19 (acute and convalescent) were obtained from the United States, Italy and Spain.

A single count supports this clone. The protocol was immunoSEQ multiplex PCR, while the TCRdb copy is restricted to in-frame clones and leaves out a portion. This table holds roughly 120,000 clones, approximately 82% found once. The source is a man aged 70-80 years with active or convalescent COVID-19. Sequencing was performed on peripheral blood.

CDR3 sequence reads: CASSPGWTENSPLHF. CDR3 bases: TGTGCCAGCAGCCCCGGCTGGACAGAAAATTCACCCCTCCACTTT. The rearrangement uses TRBV3-1 (or the pseudogene TRBV3-2) and TRBJ1-6; a possible D gene is TRBD1 (6 bases). The length of the CDR3 is 15 residues. Germline CDR1 is LGHDT and CDR2 is YNNKEL (reference sequence). V was pared by 4 bases and J by 7 bases, with 14 bases between.